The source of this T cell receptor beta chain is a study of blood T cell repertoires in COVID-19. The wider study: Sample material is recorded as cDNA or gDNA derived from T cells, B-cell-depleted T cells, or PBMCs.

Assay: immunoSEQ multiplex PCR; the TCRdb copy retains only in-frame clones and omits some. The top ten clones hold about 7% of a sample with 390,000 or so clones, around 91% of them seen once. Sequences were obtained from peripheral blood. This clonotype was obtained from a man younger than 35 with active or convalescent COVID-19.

The CDR3 DNA follows: TGTGCCAGCAGCGTGAAAATCGGAGCGGGAGGTGAGCAGTTCTTC. It specifies CASSVKIGAGGEQFF. This chain links TRBV5-4 with TRBJ2-1; 9 positions agree with TRBD2. CDR1 and CDR2 (germline): SGHNT, YYREEE (reference sequence). The length of the CDR3 is 15 residues. The junction had 11 bases not matched to a gene; V was cut back by 4 bases and J by 9 bases.